A selection of T cell receptor beta chains follows, all from one sample in a study of blood T cell repertoires in COVID-19. Only in-frame clones appear in the TCRdb table, and some are missing; sequencing was by immunoSEQ multiplex PCR. The table lists around 180,000 clones, 70% to 85% of them singletons. The sequenced material came from peripheral blood. These receptor sequences come from a woman aged 80 or older with acute or convalescent COVID-19. Each CDR3 is given with its conserved first and last residue. A D gene is named only where the DNA matches it firmly. Only part of the rows carry a size: once, few, many, or a class if the clone is expanded.

>TRBV6-6|TRBD1|few|TRBJ2-1
TGTGCCAGCAGTTACGGGACAGGGTGGAGGAGTGAGCAGTTCTTC
CASSYGTGWRSEQFF
>TRBV6-2/TRBV6-3|.|.|TRBJ1-2
TGTGCCAGCAGTTACTCGGGTCCTAGCACGGGTGGCTACACCTTC
CASSYSGPSTGGYTF
>TRBV10-3|.|.|TRBJ1-3
TGTGCCATCAGTACACAGGGAAACACCATATATTTT
CAISTQGNTIYF
>TRBV27|TRBD1|.|TRBJ2-1
TGTGCCAGCAGCCGATGGGGACAGGGGCAGAACAATGAGCAGTTCTTC
CASSRWGQGQNNEQFF
>TRBV3-1/TRBV3-2|TRBD2|.|TRBJ2-1
TGTGCCAGCAGCCAAGATTGGGGGACTAGCGGGATGGGGTCCTACAATGAGCAGTTCTTC
CASSQDWGTSGMGSYNEQFF
>TRBV4-2|.|.|TRBJ2-7
TGTGCCAGCAGCCAGGGTAGGGGGGGGCTTTACTACGAGCAGTACTTC
CASSQGRGGLYYEQYF
>TRBV5-1|.|.|TRBJ2-5
TGCGCCAGCAGCTTGGCCCCGGGTTTAATAGACGAGACCCAGTACTTC
CASSLAPGLIDETQYF
>TRBV30|TRBD2|.|TRBJ2-1
TGTGCCTGGAGCCGCGGGGACGGGGGGTACGAGTACAATGAGCAGTTCTTC
CAWSRGDGGYEYNEQFF
>TRBV5-6|TRBD2|.|TRBJ2-5
TGTGCCAGCAGCTTGGGAGCGGGAGGCCTAGAGACCCAGTACTTC
CASSLGAGGLETQYF
>TRBV23-1|TRBD1|once|TRBJ1-2
TGCGCCAGCAGTCAATGGGATAGACAGGGTAGAGACTATGGCTACACCTTC
CASSQWDRQGRDYGYTF
>TRBV5-1|TRBD1|.|TRBJ1-1
TGCGCCAGCAGCCCTCAGGGGGCGAACACTGAAGCTTTCTTT
CASSPQGANTEAFF
>TRBV5-8|.|.|TRBJ1-2
TGTGCCAGCAGCTTGGAATGGGGAGACTATGGCTACACCTTC
CASSLEWGDYGYTF
>TRBV11-2|TRBD2|.|TRBJ2-1
TGTGCCAGCAGCCTAGGACTAGCGAGGGGTGAGCAGTTCTTC
CASSLGLARGEQFF
>TRBV11-3|TRBD2|.|TRBJ2-1
TGTGCCAGCAGCCTATTAGCGGGAGGGGCACATGAGCAGTTCTTC
CASSLLAGGAHEQFF
>TRBV9|TRBD2|.|TRBJ2-7
TGTGCCAGCAGCGTCGGACTAGCGGGGGAGTACGAGCAGTACTTC
CASSVGLAGEYEQYF
>TRBV5-4|TRBD2|.|TRBJ2-1
TGTGCCAGCAGCTTGAGGAGCGGGAGGGCCTGGGATGAGCAGTTCTTC
CASSLRSGRAWDEQFF
>TRBV5-1|.|once|TRBJ2-1
TGCGCCAGCAGCTTGTCGCAGGGGGGTTTACTCTACAATGAGCAGTTCTTC
CASSLSQGGLLYNEQFF
>TRBV7-7|TRBD1|.|TRBJ2-1
TGTGCCAGCAGCAGCGGGACAGGGCCCCTTAGGGACGAGCAGTTCTTC
CASSSGTGPLRDEQFF
>TRBV6-1|.|.|TRBJ2-5
TGTGCCAGCAGTGAAACCGGTCGGCGGGCCCAGTACTTC
CASSETGRRAQYF
>TRBV14|.|.|TRBJ1-1
TGTGCCAGCAGCCAACAAGGAAGGTCAGGGGAAGCTTTCTTT
CASSQQGRSGEAFF
>TRBV11-2|TRBD1|.|TRBJ1-6
TGTGCCAGCAGCCCCGGGACAGGGGGTCGCTCCCTCCACTTT
CASSPGTGGRSLHF
>TRBV12-5|TRBD2|.|TRBJ2-3
TGTGCTAGTGGTAGCGGGGTTGGTACAGATACGCAGTATTTT
CASGSGVGTDTQYF
>TRBV10-3|.|.|TRBJ1-1
TGTGCCATCACAAACAGGGCTTCGAACACTGAAGCTTTCTTT
CAITNRASNTEAFF
>TRBV6-2/TRBV6-3|TRBD1|.|TRBJ1-5
TGTGCCAGCAGTGAGGACAGGGGAGATCAGCCCCAGCATTTT
CASSEDRGDQPQHF
>TRBV9|TRBD1|.|TRBJ2-7
TGTGCCAGCAGCCCCGGGACAGGGAATGACGAGCAGTACTTC
CASSPGTGNDEQYF
>TRBV13|.|once|TRBJ1-1
TGTGCCAGCAGCTTAGGCCCCGGGAACTTTATGAACACTGAAGCTTTCTTT
CASSLGPGNFMNTEAFF
>TRBV21-1|.|few|TRBJ1-3
TGTGCCAGCAGCAAAGACAGTCGAAGCTCTGGAAACACCATATATTTT
CASSKDSRSSGNTIYF
>TRBV27|.|.|TRBJ2-7
TGTGCCAGCAGTACTCCCCAGGGTAACGAGCAGTACTTC
CASSTPQGNEQYF
>TRBV14|TRBD1|.|TRBJ2-5
TGTGCCAGCAGCCAGACAGGGCTGGAGACCCAGTACTTC
CASSQTGLETQYF
>TRBV7-2|.|.|TRBJ1-6
TGTGCCAGCAGACCCGCGGGGGGGAATTCACCCCTCCACTTT
CASRPAGGNSPLHF
>TRBV6-2/TRBV6-3|TRBD2|.|TRBJ2-5
TGTGCCAGCAGTTACCTGGCTAGCGGGGGCGTGGAGACCCAGTACTTC
CASSYLASGGVETQYF
>TRBV3-1/TRBV3-2|TRBD2|.|TRBJ2-1
TGTGCCAGCAGCCCCCTCCTAGCGGGTTTTTACAATGAGCAGTTCTTC
CASSPLLAGFYNEQFF